These 5 T cell receptor beta chains share one sample of origin, sequenced in a study of CD8+CD57+ T cells in acquired aplastic anemia. Genomic DNA templated the TCR beta VDJ and CDR3 profiling. TCRdb used MiXCR to reprocess the reads, holding one entry per CDR3 protein. The profile covers approximately 380,000 distinct CDR3 sequences, with about 70% appearing a single time and 3.5% to 4.5% taken by the ten largest. Sequencing was performed on sorted CD4+, CD8+, or CD8+CD57+ T cells (not recorded which) from PBMCs. Receptors originate from a human donor in good health, serving as a control.

Concerning this clonotype: A read error may produce the germline difference seen at one junction end. The CDR3 loop is CASSMTSTDDHVQCF. The CDR3 bases are TGTGCCAGTAGTATGACGTCCACCGATGACCACGTGCAGTGCTTC. The chain combines TRBV19 with TRBJ2-7; D remains ambiguous. Germline V lookup: CDR1 LNHDA, CDR2 SQIVND (reference sequence). This CDR3 has 15 residues.

About this clonotype itself: The conserved final phenylalanine or tryptophan is absent from the CDR3, which likely points to a read error. This rearrangement joins TRBV10-3 to TRBJ2-1; no clear D gene. With the DNA end fitting TRBJ2-7 better, the J assignment may be wrong. This CDR3 is built from 13 residues. Germline values: CDR1 ENHRY, CDR2 SYGVKD. The CDR3 DNA is TGTGCCACCGGTCAGCCGGCTTACAATGAGCAGTACCTC. It encodes CATGQPAYNEQYL.

V and J are TRBV19 and TRBJ2-1; 9 nucleotides match TRBD2. Germline V gives CDR1 LNHDA, CDR2 SQIVND (reference sequence). The CDR3 totals 13 residues. V lost 6 bases to trimming and J lost 5 bases; unmatched junction nucleotides: 2. CDR3 loop: CASRRGGNNEQFF. CDR3 in DNA: TGTGCCAGTAGGCGGGGGGGTAACAATGAGCAGTTCTTC. The full variable domain, completed using reference TRBV19 and TRBJ2-1, is DGGITQSPKYLFRKEGQNVTLSCEQNLNHDAMYWYRQDPGQGLRLIYYSQIVNDFQKGDIAEGYSVSREKKESFPLTVTSAQKNPTAFYLCASRRGGNNEQFFGPGTRLTVL.

The gene calls are TRBV11-2 and TRBJ2-1, with TRBD2 matching over 8 bases. The CDR3 has 20 amino acids. Unmatched junction bases numbered 18, after V lost 5 bases and J lost 0 bases. Germline V gene data show CDR1 as SGHAT and CDR2 as FQNNGV. CDR3 sequence reads: CASSQDVSMTSETSYNEQFF. The CDR3 coding sequence is TGTGCCAGCAGCCAAGATGTGTCGATGACTAGCGAGACCTCCTACAATGAGCAGTTCTTC. Supplemented by reference TRBV11-2 and TRBJ2-1, the full variable domain reads EAGVAQSPRYKIIEKRQSVAFWCNPISGHATLYWYQQILGQGPKLLIQFQNNGVVDDSQLPKDRFSAERLKGVDSTLKIQPAKLEDSAVYLCASSQDVSMTSETSYNEQFFGPGTRLTVL.

Ten or more counts support this clonotype. The chain couples TRBV6-5 to TRBJ1-6; no definite D call. The CDR3 is made up of 13 amino acids. The V end lost 6 bases, the J end lost 5 bases, and 8 bases lay between the germline ends. Germline values: CDR1 MNHEY, CDR2 SVGAGI. The chain's CDR3 is CASSAEHNSPLHF. Written as DNA, the CDR3 is TGTGCCAGCAGCGCAGAACATAATTCACCCCTCCACTTT.